Listed below are T cell receptor beta chains from one sample, sequenced in a study of CD4+ T cells in melanoma. Method: immunoSEQ multiplex PCR; TCRdb's copy keeps in-frame clones and lacks some. Of around 13,000 clones in the sample, about three quarters were seen once. Sequencing was carried out using cells from a culture (not recorded whether cultured in vitro). The receptors shown here come from a human donor with melanoma. Each CDR3 is given with its conserved first and last residue. Each record gives: J gene, V gene, clone size, D gene, CDR3 DNA, CDR3 protein. A D gene is named only where the DNA matches it firmly. Clone size is stated in some rows and not others, as once, few, many or a class when expanded.

>TRBJ1-6|TRBV6-1|-|-
TGTGCCAGCAGTGAGACCGGGGGGACCTATAATTCACCCCTCCACTTT
CASSETGGTYNSPLHF
>TRBJ1-1|TRBV2|-|-
TGTGCCCTCGGGGAGAACACTGAAGCTTTCTTT
CALGENTEAFF
>TRBJ1-6|TRBV6-1|-|TRBD1
TGTGCCAGCAGTGAAGGAGGACAGGGAAGATATAATTCACCCCTCCACTTT
CASSEGGQGRYNSPLHF
>TRBJ1-1|TRBV18|-|TRBD1
TGTGCCAGCTCACCACAGGCAGGGGGCATGAACACTGAAGCTTTCTTT
CASSPQAGGMNTEAFF
>TRBJ2-2|TRBV4-2|few|TRBD1
TGTGCCAGCAGCCAAGATCCGTCAGGGGGTAACACCGGGGAGCTGTTTTTT
CASSQDPSGGNTGELFF
>TRBJ2-3|TRBV11-2|-|-
TGTGCCAGCAGCTTAGATCCGGGACCCCCGGGAGATACGCAGTATTTT
CASSLDPGPPGDTQYF
>TRBJ2-6|TRBV13|-|-
TGTGCCAGCAGCTCCCGTCTCCTCTCTGGGGCCAACGTCCTGACTTTC
CASSSRLLSGANVLTF
>TRBJ2-1|TRBV5-4|-|TRBD2
TGTGCCAGCAGCTTGCTAAGCGGGGGGTCAGGTGAGCAGTTCTTC
CASSLLSGGSGEQFF
>TRBJ1-4|TRBV6-1|-|-
TGTGCCAGCAGTGAAACCGGAAATGAAAAACTGTTTTTT
CASSETGNEKLFF
>TRBJ2-1|TRBV4-1|-|-
TGCGCCAGCAGCCAACGCTCTGAGCAGTTCTTC
CASSQRSEQFF
>TRBJ2-7|TRBV5-1|-|-
TGCGCCAGCAGCTTGGGGGCCAGTGGACCCTACGAGCAGTACTTC
CASSLGASGPYEQYF